A single sample gave rise to the 27 T cell receptor beta chains below, sequenced in a study of blood T cell repertoires in COVID-19. Profiled with immunoSEQ multiplex PCR; TCRdb holds only in-frame clones, not every one. The sample lists hundreds of thousands of clones, about 90% occurring once. Sequencing was carried out using peripheral blood. The receptors come from a man aged 40-49 years with acute or convalescent COVID-19.

The J gene is TRBJ1-3, the V gene TRBV5-1; D is perhaps TRBD1 (5 bases). The CDR3 loop spans 17 amino acids. CDR1 is SGHRS and CDR2 is YFSETQ in the germline V gene. Trimming pared 1 base from V and 0 bases from J, leaving 14 bases between. This chain's CDR3 is CASSLSPGEYSGNTIYF. CDR3 DNA sequence: TGCGCCAGCAGCTTGAGTCCGGGGGAGTACTCTGGAAACACCATATATTTT.

The rearrangement links TRBV11-2 to TRBJ1-1; D is perhaps TRBD1 (6 bases). V was cut by 4 bases and J by 4 bases, with 10 bases left in between. Germline values: CDR1 SGHAT, CDR2 FQNNGV. The CDR3 spans 13 residues. This chain's CDR3 is CASSSTGFTEAFF. The CDR3 bases are TGTGCCAGCAGCTCTACAGGGTTCACTGAAGCTTTCTTT.

This chain connects TRBV6-1 to TRBJ1-5; TRBD1 agrees at 9 bases. V shed 2 bases, J shed 0 bases, and the junction held 8 bases outside the gene matches. The CDR3 loop spans 18 amino acids. CDR1 and CDR2 (germline): MNHNS, SASEGT. CDR3 DNA sequence: TGTGCCAGCAGTGAATGGTGGACAGGGGCGGTTAGCAATCAGCCCCAGCATTTT. Protein sequence: CASSEWWTGAVSNQPQHF.

Only a few counts were recorded for this clone. The rearrangement uses TRBV19 and TRBJ2-2; tentatively, D is TRBD2 (5 bases). There are 19 residues in the CDR3. From germline, CDR1 is LNHDA and CDR2 SQIVND (reference sequence). Trimming cost V 7 bases and J 4 bases, with 28 bases left between them. The CDR3 bases are TGTGCCAGTACCCCCCGGTGGCGCGGTGCAGCGGACGGCACCGGGGAGCTGTTTTTT. Its translation: CASTPRWRGAADGTGELFF.

This clone was seen repeatedly, ten times or more. This chain connects TRBV19 to TRBJ2-1; 8 nucleotides line up with TRBD1. Looked up from germline, CDR1 is LNHDA and CDR2 is SQIVND (reference sequence). The V and J ends lost 6 bases and 10 bases, in that order; junction bases with no gene match: 8. CDR3 length: 13 residues. CDR3 sequence: CASRKDRASEQFF. DNA of the CDR3: TGTGCCAGTAGAAAGGACAGGGCGTCCGAGCAGTTCTTC.

The gene calls are TRBV5-1 and TRBJ2-7, with TRBD1 identical over 7 bases. Germline loops: CDR1 SGHRS, CDR2 YFSETQ. The ends lost 4 bases at V and 0 bases at J; junction bases unmatched: 4. The CDR3 covers 14 residues. CDR3 sequence (DNA): TGCGCCAGCAGCCAACAGGGGAACTCCTACGAGCAGTACTTC. It is translated as CASSQQGNSYEQYF.

The chain links TRBV7-6 to TRBJ1-1, with D hard to call. Trimming stripped 2 bases from V and 1 base from J, with 11 bases between. The CDR3 covers 15 residues. Per germline, CDR1 SGHVS and CDR2 FNYEAQ. The CDR3 nucleotides are TGTGCCAGCAGCTTAAGGTATCGGGGGAACACTGAAGCTTTCTTT. Its translation: CASSLRYRGNTEAFF.

The chain recombines TRBV3-1 (or the pseudogene TRBV3-2) with TRBJ1-4; weak D call: TRBD1 (6 bases). The CDR3 is 14 residues long. The germline V gene has CDR1 LGHDT and CDR2 YNNKEL (reference sequence). With 4 bases removed from V and 8 bases from J, the gap between germline ends came to 14 bases. CDR3 DNA: TGTGCCAGCAGCCTCACAGGGTTTGGGGAAAAACTGTTTTTT. Its translation is CASSLTGFGEKLFF.

This chain uses TRBV6-5 with TRBJ2-1; D uncertain. The ends were cut back, 6 bases at V and 4 bases at J, with 10 bases in the middle. The V gene's germline CDR1 is MNHEY and CDR2 SVGAGI. This CDR3 is built from 13 residues. The CDR3 DNA sequence: TGTGCCAGCAGCCACCCCGGGTACAATGAGCAGTTCTTC. Encoded protein: CASSHPGYNEQFF.

The chain combines TRBV27 with TRBJ2-7; 8 bases match TRBD2. This CDR3 is built from 14 residues. J lost 7 bases, V lost 5 bases, and 10 bases had no gene match. CDR1 MNHEY and CDR2 SMNVEV come from the germline V gene (reference sequence). The CDR3 loop reads CASSPGSGVGEQYF. The CDR3 DNA sequence: TGTGCCAGCAGTCCGGGTAGCGGGGTAGGGGAGCAGTACTTC.

Only a few counts were recorded for this clone. The V call is TRBV5-4, the J call TRBJ2-7, with 15 bases identical to TRBD2. J gave up 3 bases and V 5 bases, and 3 bases lay outside the gene matches. The CDR3 contains 15 residues. Germline CDR1 SGHNT, CDR2 YYREEE (reference sequence). The DNA for the CDR3 is TGTGCCAGCAGTCTGGGACTAGCGGGAGGCTACGAGCAGTACTTC. This encodes CASSLGLAGGYEQYF.

The gene calls are TRBV5-1 and TRBJ1-3; perhaps TRBD1 as D (6 bases). Germline assignment: CDR1 SGHRS and CDR2 YFSETQ. Trimming removed 4 bases at V and 0 bases at J, with 11 bases between. The CDR3 covers 15 residues. CDR3 DNA: TGCGCCAGCAGCACGACAGGCTACTCTGGAAACACCATATATTTT. Translation: CASSTTGYSGNTIYF.

The chain employs TRBV3-1 (or the pseudogene TRBV3-2) and TRBJ2-3; TRBD1 agrees at 9 bases. Germline values: CDR1 LGHDT, CDR2 YNNKEL (reference sequence). The CDR3 consists of 17 residues. V shed 0 bases, J shed 5 bases, and the junction held 9 bases outside the gene matches. Here the CDR3 DNA reads TGTGCCAGCAGCCAAGAATCCCGGACAGGGGTCCAAGATACGCAGTATTTT. It yields the protein CASSQESRTGVQDTQYF.

This clone showed up just once. The chain has TRBV10-2 and TRBJ1-5, with 7 bases aligning to TRBD1. This CDR3 has 14 amino acids. Per the germline V gene, CDR1 is WSHSY and CDR2 is SAAADI. Trimming took 6 bases from V and 4 from J; bases not matched to a gene: 6. CDR3: CASSLDRVNQPQHF. The CDR3 DNA sequence: TGCGCCAGCAGCCTAGACAGGGTGAATCAGCCCCAGCATTTT.

The chain links TRBV5-1 to TRBJ2-3, with 12 bases matching TRBD1. The germline V gene has CDR1 SGHRS and CDR2 YFSETQ. The V gene end was trimmed by 1 base and the J gene end by 8 bases; junction bases not matched to a gene: 8. CDR3 length: 16 amino acids. The CDR3 region is CASSLWPGQGARTQYF. The CDR3, as DNA: TGCGCCAGCAGCTTGTGGCCGGGACAGGGGGCCCGTACGCAGTATTTT.

CDR3 DNA sequence: TGCGCCAGCAGCTTGGGTGGCGGGGCTATCCAAGAGACCCAGTACTTC. The encoded protein is CASSLGGGAIQETQYF. The chain links TRBV5-1 to TRBJ2-5, with TRBD2 as a possible D gene (6 bases). V was shortened by 0 bases and J by 1 base, with 13 bases between the two germline ends. CDR3 length: 16 amino acids. CDR1 and CDR2 (germline): SGHRS, YFSETQ.

V and J are TRBV29-1 and TRBJ2-1; tentative D call: TRBD1 (6 bases). Trimming removed 7 bases at V and 0 bases at J, with 16 bases between. The CDR3 runs to 15 residues. Germline V gives CDR1 SQVTM, CDR2 ANQGSEA. The CDR3 here is CSALRQDSSYNEQFF. CDR3 bases: TGCAGCGCTCTCAGACAGGATAGCTCCTACAATGAGCAGTTCTTC.

This clone showed up just once. The J gene is TRBJ2-2, the V gene TRBV28; D is uncertain. V gave up 2 bases and J gave up 4 bases, with 11 bases separating them. The germline V gene encodes CDR1 MDHEN and CDR2 SYDVKM. CDR3 length: 15 amino acids. Here the CDR3 DNA reads TGTGCCAGCAGTTTACCCATCAGAGGCACCGGGGAGCTGTTTTTT. The encoded protein is CASSLPIRGTGELFF.

The chain carries TRBV7-9 and TRBJ2-7, with 7 bases aligning to TRBD2. V was clipped by 5 bases and J by 5 bases; unmatched bases: 15. This CDR3 has 16 residues. CDR1 SEHNR and CDR2 FQNEAQ come from the germline V gene (reference sequence). CDR3 DNA sequence: TGTGCCAGCAGCCTATCAAGCGGGGCGGAACTCGACGAGCAGTACTTC. Protein: CASSLSSGAELDEQYF.

The CDR3 DNA follows: TGCGCCAGCAGGACCCTAAGGGGGGAAAAACTGTTTTTT. Translating it yields CASRTLRGEKLFF. The rearrangement uses TRBV5-1 and TRBJ1-4; TRBD1 is a possible D gene (6 bases). Germline V gene lookup returns CDR1 SGHRS and CDR2 YFSETQ. The V and J ends lost 5 bases and 8 bases respectively, with 13 bases between them. The CDR3 has 13 amino acids.

The chain couples TRBV7-2 to TRBJ2-7; 7 nucleotides line up with TRBD1. This CDR3 is built from 13 residues. V lost 3 bases and J lost 6; bases outside the gene matches: 5. Germline CDR1 SGHTA, CDR2 FQGNSA. Here the CDR3 reads CASSFLQGSEQYF. The CDR3 DNA is TGTGCCAGCAGCTTCCTACAGGGGAGCGAGCAGTACTTC.

The CDR3 loop is CASSRSGSAEAFF. The CDR3 region has the DNA TGTGCCAGCAGCCGTTCGGGGTCCGCTGAAGCTTTCTTT. The chain uses TRBV7-3 and TRBJ1-1; D gene uncertain. CDR1 SGHTA and CDR2 FQGTGA come from the germline V gene. The CDR3 spans 13 residues. V was cut by 5 bases and J by 6 bases, with 13 bases left in between.

The chain links TRBV3-1 (or the pseudogene TRBV3-2) to TRBJ2-3; the D gene is possibly TRBD2 (5 bases). CDR1 and CDR2 (germline): LGHDT, YNNKEL (reference sequence). The CDR3 sequence is 14 residues long. V was shortened by 4 bases and J by 1 base, with 9 bases between the two germline ends. The CDR3 loop is CASSRAGGTDTQYF. In DNA form, the CDR3 reads TGTGCCAGCAGCCGAGCCGGGGGCACAGATACGCAGTATTTT.

The chain links TRBV5-6 to TRBJ2-1; TRBD2 agrees at 7 bases. The V gene's germline CDR1 is SGHDT and CDR2 YYEEEE. V was clipped by 1 base and J by 10 bases; unmatched bases: 2. CDR3 length: 12 residues. The CDR3 loop reads CASSLIGGEQFF. CDR3 in DNA: TGTGCCAGCAGCTTGATCGGGGGGGAGCAGTTCTTC.

This clone has just one count. The rearrangement joins TRBV3-1 (or the pseudogene TRBV3-2) to TRBJ2-1, with a possible D match to TRBD2 (6 bases). The CDR3 consists of 13 residues. V gave up 1 base and J gave up 9 bases, with 10 bases separating them. Germline lookup yields CDR1 LGHDT and CDR2 YNNKEL (reference sequence). The CDR3 DNA is TGTGCCAGCAGCCAAGGGCGGGACCGTGAGCAGTTCTTC. Translated, it gives CASSQGRDREQFF.

The chain links TRBV30 to TRBJ2-1; 12 nucleotides agree with TRBD1. Trimming took 8 bases from V and 6 from J; bases not matched to a gene: 5. Germline V gene sequence: CDR1 GTSNPN, CDR2 SVGIG (reference sequence). The CDR3 runs 13 residues. The CDR3 bases are TGTGCCGGGGGGACAGGGGGCTTCAATGAGCAGTTCTTC. Protein product: CAGGTGGFNEQFF.

The chain combines TRBV29-1 with TRBJ2-7; D not resolved. This CDR3 comprises 12 residues. Trimming cost V 4 bases and J 3 bases, with 10 bases left between them. In germline, CDR1 is SQVTM, CDR2 ANQGSEA. The CDR3 sequence: CSVGSSGYEQYF. CDR3 coding DNA: TGCAGCGTTGGGTCCTCCGGCTACGAGCAGTACTTC.